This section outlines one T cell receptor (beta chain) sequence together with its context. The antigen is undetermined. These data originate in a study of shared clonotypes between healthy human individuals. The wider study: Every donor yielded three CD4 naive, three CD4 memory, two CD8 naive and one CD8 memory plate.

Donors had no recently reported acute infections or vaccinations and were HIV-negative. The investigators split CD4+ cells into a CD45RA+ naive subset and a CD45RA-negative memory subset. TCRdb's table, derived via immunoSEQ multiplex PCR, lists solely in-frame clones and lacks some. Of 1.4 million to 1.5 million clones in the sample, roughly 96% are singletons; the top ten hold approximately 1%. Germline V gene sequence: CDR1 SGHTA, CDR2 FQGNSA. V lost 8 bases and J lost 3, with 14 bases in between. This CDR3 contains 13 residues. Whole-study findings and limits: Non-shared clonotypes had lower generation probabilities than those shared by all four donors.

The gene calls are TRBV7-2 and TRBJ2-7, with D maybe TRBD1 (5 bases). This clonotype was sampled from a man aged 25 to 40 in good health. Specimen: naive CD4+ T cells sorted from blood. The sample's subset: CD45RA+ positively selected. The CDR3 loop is CASGLGHHYEQYF. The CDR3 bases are TGTGCCAGCGGTTTGGGGCACCACTACGAGCAGTACTTC. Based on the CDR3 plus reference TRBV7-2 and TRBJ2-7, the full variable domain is GAGVSQSPSNKVTEKGKDVELRCDPISGHTALYWYRQSLGQGLEFLIYFQGNSAPDKSGLPSDRFSAERTGGSVSTLTIQRTQQEDSAVYLCASGLGHHYEQYFGPGTRLTVT.